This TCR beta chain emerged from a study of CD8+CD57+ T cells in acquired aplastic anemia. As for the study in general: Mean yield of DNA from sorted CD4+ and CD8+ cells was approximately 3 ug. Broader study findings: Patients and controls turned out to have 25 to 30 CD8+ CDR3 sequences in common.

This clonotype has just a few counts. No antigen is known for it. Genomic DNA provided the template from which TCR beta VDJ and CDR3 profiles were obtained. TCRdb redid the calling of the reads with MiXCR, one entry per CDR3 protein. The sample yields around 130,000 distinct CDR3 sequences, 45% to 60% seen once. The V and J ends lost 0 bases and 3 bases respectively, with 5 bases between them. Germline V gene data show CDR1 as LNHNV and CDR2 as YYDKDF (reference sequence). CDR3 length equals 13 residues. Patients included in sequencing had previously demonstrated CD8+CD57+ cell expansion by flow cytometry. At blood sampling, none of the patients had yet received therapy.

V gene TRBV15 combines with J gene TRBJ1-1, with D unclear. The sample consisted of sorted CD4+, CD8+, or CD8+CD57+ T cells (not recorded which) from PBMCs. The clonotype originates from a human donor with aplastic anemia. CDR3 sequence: CATSRDWDTEAFF. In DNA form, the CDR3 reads TGTGCCACCAGCAGAGATTGGGACACTGAAGCTTTCTTT.